These 2 T cell receptor beta chains were all obtained from the same sample, sequenced in a study of identical twins. In TCRdb, the 5' RACE reads were re-called with MiXCR into one record per CDR3 protein. The sample shows about 220,000 distinct CDR3 sequences, less than 9.5% of them seen only once. Source material: memory (CD45RO+) T cells sorted from blood. Every receptor here comes from a woman in her late teens or twenties in good health.

This clonotype was found many times. The rearrangement joins TRBV3-1 to TRBJ2-3; a possible D gene is TRBD1 (5 bases). The ends were cut back, 6 bases at V and 6 bases at J, with 10 bases in the middle. The CDR3 is made up of 12 amino acids. The germline gives CDR1 LGHDT, CDR2 YNNKEL (reference sequence). The CDR3 reads CASSPQGDTQYF. The CDR3 coding sequence is TGTGCCAGCAGTCCGCAGGGTGATACGCAGTATTTT.

The chain carries TRBV6-2 or TRBV6-3 and TRBJ1-1; 10 bases align to TRBD1. The CDR3 runs 14 residues. The germline gives CDR1 MNHEY, CDR2 SVGEGT. V lost 1 base, J lost 5 bases, and 1 base stayed unmatched. CDR3 sequence (DNA): TGTGCCAGCAGTTACTGGACAGGGGGAACTGAAGCTTTCTTT. Encoded protein: CASSYWTGGTEAFF.